This T cell receptor beta chain derives from a study of cytomegalovirus exposure and HLA in healthy donors (dated by TCRdb to about 2017). Notes on the research overall: A later analysis indicated that the 90 to 150 validation repertoires were generated on the platform also employed for the roughly 730 repertoires of the first cohort. Along with the approximately 650-subject first cohort, a separate validation cohort of roughly 110 different subjects was used. The study combined high-throughput TCR immunosequencing, statistical association of individual TCRs with disease status, and machine learning to predict cytomegalovirus infection status. The study aimed to test whether signatures of past pathogen exposure could be identified by cataloging public T cell receptors.

Donors formed part of the validation cohort, which comprised over a hundred subjects and was distinct from the first cohort of 670 or so subjects. There are 17 amino acids in the CDR3, from cysteine to phenylalanine inclusive. Here the CDR3 DNA is all that survives: 51 bases in frame from base 1. The germline V gene specifies SGHAT as CDR1 and FQNNGV as CDR2. Unmatched junction bases come to 11, with V trimmed by 3 bases and J by 3 bases. Broader findings and caveats from the paper: A later analysis had no HLA typing for the validation cohort, so co-occurrence there was scored across all 120 repertoires. A few of the identified cytomegalovirus-associated TCR beta chains were confirmed in vitro to be specific for cytomegalovirus antigens. A later analysis found that TCRs clustered in the first cohort also tended to co-occur in the 110 or so validation repertoires, with 94% of cluster scores above 0. According to the authors, the approach could potentially be generalized to other disease states and immunological phenotypes. Cytomegalovirus status was reported to be diagnosed by the classifier with high specificity and sensitivity in both the original and validation cohorts. While some public TCRs were present in many individuals, most TCR sequences turned up only very rarely across donors. The study listed over 150 TCR beta chains as associated with cytomegalovirus.

The count of this clone is one. Its target antigen remains unknown. Base qualities are not at hand, and no much larger clone is one base apart. Libraries came from the immunoSEQ multiplex PCR assay. The paper's processing steps were these. A statistical classification framework was developed to diagnose cytomegalovirus status using the catalog of TCR beta chain sequences. TCRdb carries this immuneACCESS record with in-frame sequences only. Its versions omit some clonotypes, under half of them owing to an unresolved V gene in the studies checked, with the rest unexplained. V and J calls and clone size come straight from that table; D and trimming were deduced from the DNA. The sample profile shows roughly 250,000 clones; approximately 84% of them were found once. Of the sample, around 1.2% is held by the ten largest clones.

The chain is encoded by TRBV11-2 joined to TRBJ1-5, and TRBD1 aligns with 7 junction nucleotides. The receptor comes from a woman aged 25 to 39 in good health and CMV-seropositive. Sequencing input: PBMCs. At the DNA level, the sequence is TGTGCCAGCAGCTTCGGACAGGCGAAACTCCTCAATCAGCCCCAGCATTTT. This sequence encodes CASSFGQAKLLNQPQHF.